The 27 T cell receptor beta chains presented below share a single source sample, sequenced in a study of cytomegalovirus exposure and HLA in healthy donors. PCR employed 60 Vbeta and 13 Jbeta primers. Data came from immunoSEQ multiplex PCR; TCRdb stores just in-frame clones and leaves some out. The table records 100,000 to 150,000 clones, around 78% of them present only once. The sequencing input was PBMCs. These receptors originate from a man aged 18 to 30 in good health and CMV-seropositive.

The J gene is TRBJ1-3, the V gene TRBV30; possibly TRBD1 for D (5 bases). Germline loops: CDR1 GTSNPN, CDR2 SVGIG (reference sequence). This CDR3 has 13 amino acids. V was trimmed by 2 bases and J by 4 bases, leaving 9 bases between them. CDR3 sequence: CAWSWGRGNTIYF. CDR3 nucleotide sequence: TGTGCCTGGAGTTGGGGGAGGGGAAACACCATATATTTT.

The CDR3 sequence is CASSPLGALVDSPLHF. CDR3 sequence (DNA): TGTGCCAGTAGTCCCTTGGGGGCTTTGGTCGATTCACCCCTCCACTTT. The chain joins TRBV19 to TRBJ1-6, with TRBD1 as a possible D gene (6 bases). CDR3 length: 16 amino acids. CDR1 and CDR2 from the germline V gene are LNHDA and SQIVND (reference sequence). Trimming removed 5 bases at V and 8 bases at J, with 19 bases between.

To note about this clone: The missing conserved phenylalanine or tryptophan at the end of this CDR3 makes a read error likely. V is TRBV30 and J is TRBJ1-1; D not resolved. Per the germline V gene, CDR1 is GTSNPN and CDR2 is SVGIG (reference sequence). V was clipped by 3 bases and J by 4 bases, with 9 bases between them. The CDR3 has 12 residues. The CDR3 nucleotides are TGTGCCTGGAGCTCCTATATCACTGAAGCTTTCCTT. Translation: CAWSSYITEAFL.

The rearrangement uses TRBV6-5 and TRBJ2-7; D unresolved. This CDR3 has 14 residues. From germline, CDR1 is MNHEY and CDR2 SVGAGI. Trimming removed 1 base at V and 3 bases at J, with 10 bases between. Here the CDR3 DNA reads TGTGCCAGCAGTTACTTTGCCGGTAACTACGAGCAGTACTTC. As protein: CASSYFAGNYEQYF.

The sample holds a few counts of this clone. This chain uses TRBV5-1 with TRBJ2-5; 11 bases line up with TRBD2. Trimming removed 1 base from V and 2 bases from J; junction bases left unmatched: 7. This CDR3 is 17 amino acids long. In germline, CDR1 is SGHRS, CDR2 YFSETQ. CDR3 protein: CASSLYGSGGAQETQYF. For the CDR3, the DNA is TGCGCCAGCAGCTTGTATGGTAGCGGGGGGGCACAAGAGACCCAGTACTTC.

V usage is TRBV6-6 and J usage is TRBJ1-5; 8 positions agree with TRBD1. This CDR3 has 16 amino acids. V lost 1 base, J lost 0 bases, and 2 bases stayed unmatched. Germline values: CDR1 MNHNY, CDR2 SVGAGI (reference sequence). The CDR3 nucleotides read TGTGCCAGCAGTTACTTAGGACAGGGTAGCAATCAGCCCCAGCATTTT. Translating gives CASSYLGQGSNQPQHF.

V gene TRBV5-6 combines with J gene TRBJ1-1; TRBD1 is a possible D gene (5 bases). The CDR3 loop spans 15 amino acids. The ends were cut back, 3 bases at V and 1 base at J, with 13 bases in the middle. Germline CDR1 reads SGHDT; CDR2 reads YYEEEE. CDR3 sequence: CASSWESQGNTEAFF. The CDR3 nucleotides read TGTGCCAGCAGCTGGGAATCTCAGGGGAACACTGAAGCTTTCTTT.

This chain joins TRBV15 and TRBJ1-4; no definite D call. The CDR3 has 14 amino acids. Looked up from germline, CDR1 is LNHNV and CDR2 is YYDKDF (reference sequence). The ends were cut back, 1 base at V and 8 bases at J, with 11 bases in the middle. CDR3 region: CATSRGWGEEKLFF. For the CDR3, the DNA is TGTGCCACCAGCAGAGGGTGGGGAGAAGAAAAACTGTTTTTT. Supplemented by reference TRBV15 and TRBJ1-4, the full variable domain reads DAMVIQNPRYQVTQFGKPVTLSCSQTLNHNVMYWYQQKSSQAPKLLFHYYDKDFNNEADTPDNFQSRRPNTSFCFLDIRSPGLGDTAMYLCATSRGWGEEKLFFGSGTQLSVL.

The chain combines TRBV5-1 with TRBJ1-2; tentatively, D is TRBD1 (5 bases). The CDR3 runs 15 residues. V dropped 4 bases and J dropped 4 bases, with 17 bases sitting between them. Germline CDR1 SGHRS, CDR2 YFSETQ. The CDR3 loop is CASSPDPGRFYGYTF. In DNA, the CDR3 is TGCGCCAGCAGCCCAGATCCAGGGCGTTTCTATGGCTACACCTTC.

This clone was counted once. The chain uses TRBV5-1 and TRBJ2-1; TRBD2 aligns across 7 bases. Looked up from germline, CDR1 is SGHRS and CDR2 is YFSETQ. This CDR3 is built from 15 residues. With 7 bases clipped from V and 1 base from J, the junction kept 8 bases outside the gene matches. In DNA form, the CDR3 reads TGCGCCAGCTGTGGGGGGGGTGATTCCTACAATGAGCAGTTCTTC. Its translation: CASCGGGDSYNEQFF.

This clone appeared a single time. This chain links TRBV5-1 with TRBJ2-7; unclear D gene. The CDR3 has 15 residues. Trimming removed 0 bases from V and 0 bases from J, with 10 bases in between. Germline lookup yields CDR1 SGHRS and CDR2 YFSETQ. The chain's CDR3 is CASSLEAGYSYEQYF. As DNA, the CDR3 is TGCGCCAGCAGCTTGGAGGCAGGATACTCCTACGAGCAGTACTTC. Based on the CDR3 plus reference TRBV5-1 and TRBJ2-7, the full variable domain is KAGVTQTPRYLIKTRGQQVTLSCSPISGHRSVSWYQQTPGQGLQFLFEYFSETQRNKGNFPGRFSGRQFSNSRSEMNVSTLELGDSALYLCASSLEAGYSYEQYFGPGTRLTVT.

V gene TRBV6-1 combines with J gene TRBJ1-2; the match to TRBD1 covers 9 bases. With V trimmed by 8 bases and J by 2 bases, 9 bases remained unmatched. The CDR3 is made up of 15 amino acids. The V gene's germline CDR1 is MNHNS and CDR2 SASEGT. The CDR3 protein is CASYHGTGWNYGYTF. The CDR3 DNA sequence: TGTGCCAGCTACCATGGGACAGGGTGGAACTATGGCTACACCTTC.

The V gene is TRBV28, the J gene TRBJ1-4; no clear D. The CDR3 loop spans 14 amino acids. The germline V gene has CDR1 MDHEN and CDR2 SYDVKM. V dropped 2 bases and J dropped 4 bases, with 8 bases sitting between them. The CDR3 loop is CASSLPQNNEKLFF. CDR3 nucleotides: TGTGCCAGCAGTTTACCGCAGAATAATGAAAAACTGTTTTTT.

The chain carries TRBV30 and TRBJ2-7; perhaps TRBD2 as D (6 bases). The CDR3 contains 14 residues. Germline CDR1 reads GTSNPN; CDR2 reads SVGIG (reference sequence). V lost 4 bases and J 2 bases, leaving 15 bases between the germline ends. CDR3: CAWKEGSFTYEQYF. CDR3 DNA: TGTGCCTGGAAGGAGGGGAGTTTTACCTACGAGCAGTACTTC.

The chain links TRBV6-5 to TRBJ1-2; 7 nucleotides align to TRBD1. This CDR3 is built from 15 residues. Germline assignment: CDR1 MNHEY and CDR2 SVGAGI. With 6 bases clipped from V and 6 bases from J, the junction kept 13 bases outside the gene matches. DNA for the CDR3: TGTGCCAGCAGCTACCATGAGACAGGGAGAAATGGCTACACCTTC. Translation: CASSYHETGRNGYTF.

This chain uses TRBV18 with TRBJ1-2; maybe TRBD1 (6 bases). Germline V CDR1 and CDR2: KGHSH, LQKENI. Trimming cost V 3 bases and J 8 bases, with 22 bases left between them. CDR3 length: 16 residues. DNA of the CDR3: TGTGCCAGCTCACCGACCCGGACAGAGCCCCAAAGGGGCTACACCTTC. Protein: CASSPTRTEPQRGYTF.

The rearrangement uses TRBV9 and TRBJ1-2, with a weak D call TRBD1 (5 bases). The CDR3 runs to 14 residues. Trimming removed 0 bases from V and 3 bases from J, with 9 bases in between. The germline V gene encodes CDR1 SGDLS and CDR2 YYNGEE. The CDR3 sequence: CASSVGTTDYGYTF. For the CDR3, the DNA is TGTGCCAGCAGCGTAGGGACAACGGACTATGGCTACACCTTC.

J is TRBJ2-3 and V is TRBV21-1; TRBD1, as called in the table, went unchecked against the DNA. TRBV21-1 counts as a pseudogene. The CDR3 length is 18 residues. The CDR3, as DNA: TGTGCCAGCAGCACCCGGAACCGCCAGGGGCCGGGCACAGATACGCAGTATTTT. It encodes CASSTRNRQGPGTDTQYF.

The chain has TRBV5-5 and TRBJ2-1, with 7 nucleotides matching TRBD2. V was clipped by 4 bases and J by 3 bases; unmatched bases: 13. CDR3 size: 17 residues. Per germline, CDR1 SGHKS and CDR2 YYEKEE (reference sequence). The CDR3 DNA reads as TGTGCCAGCAGCCCGACCGTCGGGCGGGGGTTCTACAATGAGCAGTTCTTC. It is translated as CASSPTVGRGFYNEQFF.

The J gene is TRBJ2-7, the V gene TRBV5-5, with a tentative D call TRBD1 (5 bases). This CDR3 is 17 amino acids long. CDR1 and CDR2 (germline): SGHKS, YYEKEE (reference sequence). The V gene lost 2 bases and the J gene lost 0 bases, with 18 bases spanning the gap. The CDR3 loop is CASSFFLLTEYSYEQYF. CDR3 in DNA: TGTGCCAGCAGCTTCTTCCTCTTGACAGAGTACTCCTACGAGCAGTACTTC.

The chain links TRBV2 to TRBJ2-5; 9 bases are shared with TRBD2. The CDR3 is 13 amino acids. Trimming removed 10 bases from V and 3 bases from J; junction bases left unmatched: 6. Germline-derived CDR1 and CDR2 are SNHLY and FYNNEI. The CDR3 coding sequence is TGTGCCATCCTTATAGCGGGGGAAGAGACCCAGTACTTC. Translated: CAILIAGEETQYF.

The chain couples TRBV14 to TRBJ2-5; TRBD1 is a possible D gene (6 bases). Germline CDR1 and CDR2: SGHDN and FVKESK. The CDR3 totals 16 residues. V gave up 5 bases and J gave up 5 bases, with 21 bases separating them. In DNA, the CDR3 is TGTGCCAGCAGCGCAAGGGGGTTCTGGGATGGGGAGACCCAGTACTTC. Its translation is CASSARGFWDGETQYF. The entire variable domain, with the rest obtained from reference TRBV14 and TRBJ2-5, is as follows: EAGVTQFPSHSVIEKGQTVTLRCDPISGHDNLYWYRRVMGKEIKFLLHFVKESKQDESGMPNNRFLAERTGGTYSTLKVQPAELEDSGVYFCASSARGFWDGETQYFGPGTRLLVL.

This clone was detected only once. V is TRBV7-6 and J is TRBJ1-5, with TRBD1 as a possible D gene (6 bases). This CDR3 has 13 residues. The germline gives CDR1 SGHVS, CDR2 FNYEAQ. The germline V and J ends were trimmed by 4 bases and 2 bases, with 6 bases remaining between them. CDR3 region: CASSSGGNQPQHF. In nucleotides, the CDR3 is TGTGCCAGCAGCTCAGGGGGCAATCAGCCCCAGCATTTT.

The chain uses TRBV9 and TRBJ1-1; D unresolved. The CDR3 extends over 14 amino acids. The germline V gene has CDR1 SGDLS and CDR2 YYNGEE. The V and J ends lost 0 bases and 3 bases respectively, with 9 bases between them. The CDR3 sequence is CASSVVRQDTEAFF. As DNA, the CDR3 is TGTGCCAGCAGCGTAGTTCGGCAGGACACTGAAGCTTTCTTT.

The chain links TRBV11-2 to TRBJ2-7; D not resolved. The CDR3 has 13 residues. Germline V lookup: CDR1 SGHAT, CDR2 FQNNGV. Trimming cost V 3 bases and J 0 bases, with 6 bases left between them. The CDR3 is CASSLASSYEQYF. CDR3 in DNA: TGTGCCAGCAGCTTGGCCAGCTCCTACGAGCAGTACTTC.

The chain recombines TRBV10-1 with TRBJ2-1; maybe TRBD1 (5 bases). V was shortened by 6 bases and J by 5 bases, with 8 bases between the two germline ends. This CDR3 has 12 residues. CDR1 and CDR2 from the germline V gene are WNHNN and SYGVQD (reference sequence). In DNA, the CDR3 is TGCGCCAGCAGAGACAGCGACAATGAGCAGTTCTTC. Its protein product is CASRDSDNEQFF.

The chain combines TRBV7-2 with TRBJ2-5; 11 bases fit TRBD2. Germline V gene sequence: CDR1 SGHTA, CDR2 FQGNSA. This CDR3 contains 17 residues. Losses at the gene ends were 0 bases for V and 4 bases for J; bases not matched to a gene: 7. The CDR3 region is CASSLAKLAGGRETQYF. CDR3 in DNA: TGTGCCAGCAGCTTAGCGAAGCTAGCGGGGGGTAGAGAGACCCAGTACTTC.